These 27 T cell receptor beta chains share one sample of origin, sequenced in a study of PD-L1 blockade in urothelial cancer. As to time point: pretreatment peripheral blood. Data came from immunoSEQ multiplex PCR; TCRdb stores just in-frame clones and leaves some out. The sample has 55,000 to 80,000 clones; around 86% are singletons. The specimen was PBMCs, collected around atezolizumab (anti-PD-L1) treatment. The origin of the receptors is a man in his sixties with urothelial cancer.

This sequence joins TRBV19 and TRBJ2-5, with TRBD1 as a possible D gene (5 bases). Germline lookup yields CDR1 LNHDA and CDR2 SQIVND (reference sequence). Trimming cost V 2 bases and J 5 bases, with 12 bases left between them. The CDR3 loop spans 14 amino acids. CDR3 nucleotides: TGTGCCAGTAGTATACCCAGGGTTTTGGAGACCCAGTACTTC. Its translation is CASSIPRVLETQYF. Full variable domain (rest looked up from reference TRBV19 and TRBJ2-5): DGGITQSPKYLFRKEGQNVTLSCEQNLNHDAMYWYRQDPGQGLRLIYYSQIVNDFQKGDIAEGYSVSREKKESFPLTVTSAQKNPTAFYLCASSIPRVLETQYFGPGTRLLVL.

Only one count was recorded for this clone. V is TRBV19 and J is TRBJ2-2, with D perhaps TRBD2 (6 bases). CDR3 size: 15 residues. Germline loops: CDR1 LNHDA, CDR2 SQIVND (reference sequence). Trimming removed 4 bases at V and 4 bases at J, with 13 bases between. This CDR3 reads CASSRGGPTTGELFF. CDR3 bases: TGTGCCAGTAGTAGAGGAGGGCCGACCACCGGGGAGCTGTTTTTT.

V gene TRBV28 combines with J gene TRBJ2-7, with 8 bases fitting TRBD1. CDR1 is MDHEN, CDR2 SYDVKM, per germline. The CDR3 spans 16 residues. Unmatched junction bases numbered 12, after V lost 6 bases and J lost 2 bases. CDR3 bases: TGTGCCAGCAGCCCAGGGGGAGGACAGGGACCCTACGAGCAGTACTTC. This translates into CASSPGGGQGPYEQYF.

The chain has TRBV5-8 and TRBJ1-3; 8 bases line up with TRBD1. The germline V gene has CDR1 SGHTS and CDR2 YDEGEE. The J segment lost 4 bases and the V segment lost 0 bases, leaving 3 bases of the junction unmatched. This CDR3 is 15 amino acids long. The CDR3 loop reads CASSLDWTGGNTIYF. CDR3 bases: TGTGCCAGCAGCTTGGATTGGACAGGGGGAAACACCATATATTTT. Full variable domain (remainder filled in from reference TRBV5-8 and TRBJ1-3): EAGVTQSPTHLIKTRGQQATLRCSPISGHTSVYWYQQALGLGLQFLLWYDEGEERNRGNFPPRFSGRQFPNYSSELNVNALELEDSALYLCASSLDWTGGNTIYFGEGSWLTVV.

This chain connects TRBV7-8 to TRBJ1-1; possibly TRBD1 for D (5 bases). The CDR3 spans 15 residues. With 1 base removed from V and 5 bases from J, the gap between germline ends came to 14 bases. Germline CDR1 is SGHVS and CDR2 is FQNEAQ. CDR3 bases: TGTGCCAGCAGCTTAGATGGAGGGGAAACTACTGAAGCTTTCTTT. Protein sequence: CASSLDGGETTEAFF.

This clone was seen just once. The chain carries TRBV6-1 and TRBJ2-5; the match to TRBD1 covers 7 bases. CDR1 is MNHNS, CDR2 SASEGT, per germline. Trimming took 0 bases from V and 1 from J; bases not matched to a gene: 11. The CDR3 covers 18 residues. CDR3 protein: CASSEAYIRDRLQETQYF. CDR3 sequence (DNA): TGTGCCAGCAGTGAAGCGTACATCCGGGACAGACTCCAAGAGACCCAGTACTTC.

The chain joins TRBV19 to TRBJ2-7, with 9 bases that match TRBD2. This CDR3 is 12 amino acids long. After removal of 4 bases from V and 5 bases from J, the junction contained 0 bases not matched to a gene. CDR1 is LNHDA and CDR2 is SQIVND in the germline V gene (reference sequence). The CDR3, as DNA: TGTGCCAGTAGTAGCGGGGGGGACGAGCAGTACTTC. Residues: CASSSGGDEQYF. The entire variable domain, with the rest obtained from reference TRBV19 and TRBJ2-7, is as follows: DGGITQSPKYLFRKEGQNVTLSCEQNLNHDAMYWYRQDPGQGLRLIYYSQIVNDFQKGDIAEGYSVSREKKESFPLTVTSAQKNPTAFYLCASSSGGDEQYFGPGTRLTVT.

In DNA, the CDR3 is TGCGCCAGCAGCCAAGATCCGGGGGATGGCTACACCTTC. Amino acid sequence: CASSQDPGDGYTF. The chain employs TRBV4-3 and TRBJ1-2; TRBD1 is a possible D gene (5 bases). CDR1 and CDR2 from the germline V gene are LGHNA and YSLEER. V was shortened by 0 bases and J by 6 bases, with 8 bases between the two germline ends. This CDR3 contains 13 residues.

The gene calls are TRBV14 and TRBJ1-1; weak D call: TRBD1 (5 bases). Looked up from germline, CDR1 is SGHDN and CDR2 is FVKESK. There are 12 residues in the CDR3. The V and J ends lost 4 bases and 6 bases respectively, with 9 bases between them. The DNA of the CDR3 is TGTGCCAGCAGCCCAAACAGGCCTGAAGCTTTCTTT. Translated, it gives CASSPNRPEAFF.

This chain uses TRBV11-2 with TRBJ1-2; 12 positions match TRBD1. There are 15 residues in the CDR3. Unmatched junction bases numbered 5, after V lost 2 bases and J lost 7 bases. Germline loops: CDR1 SGHAT, CDR2 FQNNGV. The DNA for the CDR3 is TGTGCCAGCAGCTTAATGGGACAGGGGGCCCGTGGCTACACCTTC. As protein: CASSLMGQGARGYTF.

This clone was observed a few times. The J gene is TRBJ2-7, the V gene TRBV29-1, with 8 bases matching TRBD1. The CDR3 is 13 residues long. The germline V gene encodes CDR1 SQVTM and CDR2 ANQGSEA. The trim removed 3 bases at V and 4 bases at J, leaving 5 bases unmatched. CDR3 coding DNA: TGCAGCGTTGAGGGCAGGGGGCAGTACGAGCAGTACTTC. It encodes CSVEGRGQYEQYF.

This chain uses TRBV7-3 with TRBJ2-3, with 13 bases aligning to TRBD2. This CDR3 region has 16 residues. Germline V CDR1 and CDR2: SGHTA, FQGTGA. V lost 5 bases, J lost 5 bases, and 7 bases stayed unmatched. The CDR3 DNA reads as TGTGCCAGCAGCCCGGGACTAGCGGGGCTGGGAGATACGCAGTATTTT. It encodes CASSPGLAGLGDTQYF.

This chain connects TRBV30 to TRBJ1-4; 7 bases match TRBD1. V lost 2 bases to trimming and J lost 4 bases; unmatched junction nucleotides: 7. Germline assignment: CDR1 GTSNPN and CDR2 SVGIG (reference sequence). The CDR3 runs 15 residues. Written as DNA, the CDR3 is TGTGCCTGGAGTAAACCGGGACAGTTTAATGAAAAACTGTTTTTT. The encoded protein is CAWSKPGQFNEKLFF. Complete variable domain (other parts from reference TRBV30 and TRBJ1-4): SQTIHQWPATLVQPVGSPLSLECTVEGTSNPNLYWYRQAAGRGLQLLFYSVGIGQISSEVPQNLSASRPQDRQFILSSKKLLLSDSGFYLCAWSKPGQFNEKLFFGSGTQLSVL.

The chain is built from TRBV27 and TRBJ2-7; TRBD1 matches at 10 bases. This CDR3 comprises 13 residues. In germline, CDR1 is MNHEY, CDR2 SMNVEV (reference sequence). V was pared by 3 bases and J by 7 bases, with 3 bases of the junction left unmatched. Written as DNA, the CDR3 is TGTGCCAGCAGTTTGCGGGGACAGGGGGAGCAGTACTTC. It specifies CASSLRGQGEQYF.

V is TRBV18 and J is TRBJ1-1; possible D gene TRBD1, 6 bases. Deletions cut 3 bases from V and 4 bases from J, with 12 bases between. The CDR3 spans 14 residues. Germline CDR1 and CDR2: KGHSH and LQKENI. CDR3 in DNA: TGTGCCAGCTCACCGGGGGGGCGCCCCACTGAAGCTTTCTTT. This sequence encodes CASSPGGRPTEAFF.

This clone was counted a few times. V is TRBV7-9 and J is TRBJ2-7; TRBD1 agrees at 8 bases. The CDR3 consists of 15 residues. The germline V gene has CDR1 SEHNR and CDR2 FQNEAQ (reference sequence). Germline trimming cut 6 bases from V and 3 bases from J; bases unmatched to any gene: 10. The CDR3 sequence: CASSLMVGQGYEQYF. CDR3 in DNA: TGTGCCAGCAGTCTTATGGTAGGACAGGGCTACGAGCAGTACTTC.

The chain employs TRBV7-6 and TRBJ2-5, with 8 bases lining up with TRBD1. This CDR3 comprises 16 residues. V was pared by 5 bases and J by 0 bases, with 8 bases of the junction left unmatched. Germline-derived CDR1 and CDR2 are SGHVS and FNYEAQ. CDR3 loop: CASSPRTGPNQETQYF. The CDR3 DNA reads as TGTGCCAGCAGCCCTCGGACAGGGCCCAACCAAGAGACCCAGTACTTC.

The chain recombines TRBV5-1 with TRBJ2-3; 9 bases line up with TRBD1. Looked up from germline, CDR1 is SGHRS and CDR2 is YFSETQ. This CDR3 contains 18 residues. The V gene end was trimmed by 8 bases and the J gene end by 0 bases; junction bases not matched to a gene: 16. The CDR3 loop is CASRTGANTRTSTDTQYF. For the CDR3, the DNA is TGCGCCAGTAGGACAGGGGCAAATACTAGAACTAGCACAGATACGCAGTATTTT.

This chain joins TRBV5-1 and TRBJ2-3; 8 positions agree with TRBD2. The CDR3 sequence is 16 residues long. The V gene end was trimmed by 4 bases and the J gene end by 6 bases; junction bases not matched to a gene: 13. Germline CDR1 and CDR2: SGHRS and YFSETQ. The CDR3 bases are TGCGCCAGCAGCGGCGGACTAGCTTTAACCGGGGATACGCAGTATTTT. Its protein product is CASSGGLALTGDTQYF.

V gene TRBV9 combines with J gene TRBJ2-7, with D tentatively TRBD1 (6 bases). The CDR3 is 16 residues long. Germline CDR1 reads SGDLS; CDR2 reads YYNGEE. V was clipped by 4 bases and J by 1 base, with 18 bases between them. The CDR3 region is CASSQGGGRLSYEQYF. CDR3 nucleotides: TGTGCCAGCAGCCAGGGTGGGGGCCGACTTTCCTACGAGCAGTACTTC.

The genes are TRBV7-2 and TRBJ2-1, with a weak D call TRBD2 (6 bases). Trimming stripped 5 bases from V and 9 bases from J, with 23 bases between. This CDR3 region has 16 residues. The germline gives CDR1 SGHTA, CDR2 FQGNSA. This CDR3 reads CASSPAGPALGGEQFF. DNA of the CDR3: TGTGCCAGCAGCCCCGCGGGACCGGCGCTTGGGGGTGAGCAGTTCTTC. The whole variable domain, filled in from reference TRBV7-2 and TRBJ2-1, reads GAGVSQSPSNKVTEKGKDVELRCDPISGHTALYWYRQSLGQGLEFLIYFQGNSAPDKSGLPSDRFSAERTGGSVSTLTIQRTQQEDSAVYLCASSPAGPALGGEQFFGPGTRLTVL.

This clone was counted a few times. This rearrangement joins TRBV9 to TRBJ1-2; 9 nucleotides match TRBD1. CDR3 length equals 14 residues. Unmatched junction bases numbered 3, after V lost 2 bases and J lost 4 bases. Germline V gene data show CDR1 as SGDLS and CDR2 as YYNGEE. DNA of the CDR3: TGTGCCAGCAGCGTGGGACAGGGCCTCTATGGCTACACCTTC. Protein: CASSVGQGLYGYTF.

The table lists this clone with a count of one. The gene calls are TRBV27 and TRBJ1-1, with TRBD1 matching over 10 bases. This CDR3 region has 15 residues. Germline V gene data show CDR1 as MNHEY and CDR2 as SMNVEV (reference sequence). V gave up 5 bases and J gave up 8 bases; unmatched junction bases: 11. The CDR3 nucleotides read TGTGCCAGCAGTCCGGGACAGGGGACCGCCAGGGAAGCTTTCTTT. As protein: CASSPGQGTAREAFF.

This clone was found once. The chain uses TRBV10-3 and TRBJ2-3, with 12 nucleotides matching TRBD2. The V gene end was trimmed by 6 bases and the J gene end by 4 bases; junction bases not matched to a gene: 14. CDR1 is ENHRY, CDR2 SYGVKD, per germline. CDR3 length: 18 amino acids. The CDR3 sequence: CAIREGLAGFMGSDTQYF. The CDR3 nucleotides read TGTGCCATCAGAGAAGGACTAGCGGGGTTTATGGGTTCAGATACGCAGTATTTT.

The chain couples TRBV5-6 to TRBJ2-7; D perhaps matches TRBD2 (6 bases). V was cut by 4 bases and J by 2 bases, with 13 bases left in between. From germline, CDR1 is SGHDT and CDR2 YYEEEE. The CDR3 sequence is 14 residues long. CDR3 sequence reads: CASSLRGGAYEQYF. The CDR3 DNA reads as TGTGCCAGCAGCCTCCGGGGCGGGGCCTACGAGCAGTACTTC.

The chain recombines TRBV28 with TRBJ2-3; TRBD1 might be the D (6 bases). The CDR3 has 15 residues. V was clipped by 6 bases and J by 5 bases, with 18 bases between them. CDR1 is MDHEN and CDR2 is SYDVKM in the germline V gene. CDR3 nucleotide sequence: TGTGCCAGCAGGAAAACAGGGTTCGGTCGAGATACGCAGTATTTT. It yields the protein CASRKTGFGRDTQYF.

The chain links TRBV5-1 to TRBJ1-1; possibly TRBD1 for D (6 bases). CDR3 length: 15 amino acids. Trimming left V 9 bases short and J 2 bases short, with 20 bases between. Germline values: CDR1 SGHRS, CDR2 YFSETQ. CDR3 protein: CATSLGGRVNTEAFF. The CDR3 nucleotides read TGCGCCACCTCGCTTGGGGGCAGGGTTAACACTGAAGCTTTCTTT.